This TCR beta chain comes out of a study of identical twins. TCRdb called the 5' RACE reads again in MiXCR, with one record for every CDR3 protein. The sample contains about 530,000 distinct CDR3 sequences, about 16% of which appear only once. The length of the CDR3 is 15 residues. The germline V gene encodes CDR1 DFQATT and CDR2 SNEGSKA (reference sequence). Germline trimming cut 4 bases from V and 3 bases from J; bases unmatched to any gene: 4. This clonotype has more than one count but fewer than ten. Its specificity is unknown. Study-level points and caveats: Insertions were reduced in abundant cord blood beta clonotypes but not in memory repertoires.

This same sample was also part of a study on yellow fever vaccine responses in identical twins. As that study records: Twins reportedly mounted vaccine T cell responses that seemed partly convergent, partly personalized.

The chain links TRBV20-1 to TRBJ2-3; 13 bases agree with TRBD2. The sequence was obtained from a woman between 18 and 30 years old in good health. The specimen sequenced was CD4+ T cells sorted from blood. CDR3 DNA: TGCAGTGCTAAGGGGACTAGCGGGGCTACAGATACGCAGTATTTT. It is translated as CSAKGTSGATDTQYF.